These 3 T cell receptor beta chains were sequenced from one sample in a study of beta chain features in type 1 diabetes. Study-level findings and limits: Significant though moderate, a shortening of TCRB CDR3s appeared in all four CD4+ subsets of Type 1 diabetes patients.

Reverse transcription of all isolated RNA meant that expressed TCRB transcripts were sequenced. Sequencing was performed with immunoSEQ multiplex PCR; in TCRdb, only in-frame clones are kept and a portion is missing. Among fewer than 300,000 clones, roughly a tenth were seen once, and the ten largest hold over 0.015%. The antigens these receptors bind are not known. Sequenced input: naive CD4+ T cells from blood. The source is a young man with type 1 diabetes.

The chain uses TRBV5-1 and TRBJ2-3, with D perhaps matching TRBD1 (6 bases). V shed 4 bases and J shed 4 bases, with 13 bases lying between them. Germline CDR1 is SGHRS and CDR2 is YFSETQ. The CDR3 contains 14 residues. CDR3 amino acids: CASSTGPGADTQYF. CDR3 sequence (DNA): TGCGCCAGCAGCACCGGACCAGGGGCAGATACGCAGTATTTT.

V and J are TRBV7-2 and TRBJ1-4; D is perhaps TRBD1 (6 bases). Between the trimmed V and J ends, which lost 5 bases and 8 bases, there was a span of 12 bases. This CDR3 is built from 13 residues. CDR1 and CDR2 (germline): SGHTA, FQGNSA. CDR3: CASSLRTEEKLFF. The DNA of the CDR3 is TGTGCCAGCAGCCTCCGGACAGAAGAAAAACTGTTTTTT. Full variable domain (missing parts from reference TRBV7-2 and TRBJ1-4): GAGVSQSPSNKVTEKGKDVELRCDPISGHTALYWYRQSLGQGLEFLIYFQGNSAPDKSGLPSDRFSAERTGGSVSTLTIQRTQQEDSAVYLCASSLRTEEKLFFGSGTQLSVL.

The CDR3 is CASSGYPYEQYF. The CDR3, as DNA: TGTGCCAGCAGTGGATACCCGTACGAGCAGTACTTC. The rearrangement joins TRBV25-1 to TRBJ2-7; D uncertain. Trimming pared 4 bases from V and 4 bases from J, leaving 8 bases between. Looked up from germline, CDR1 is MGHDK and CDR2 is SYGVNS. This CDR3 comprises 12 residues.